The 24 T cell receptor beta chains reported below all come from one sample, sequenced in a study of immune cell composition in non-small cell lung cancer. Assay: immunoSEQ multiplex PCR; the TCRdb copy retains only in-frame clones and omits some. Here the sample spans around 9,300 clones, approximately 77% being singletons. Normal lung was taken at the farthest possible site, at least 3 cm from tumour. The sequencing input was non-adjacent lung tissue. The receptor source for this set is a human donor with non-small cell lung cancer.

The chain couples TRBV4-2 to TRBJ2-5, with 9 nucleotides matching TRBD1. CDR1 is LGHNA and CDR2 is YNFKEQ in the germline V gene. Trimming removed 5 bases from V and 5 bases from J; junction bases left unmatched: 6. This CDR3 contains 14 residues. The DNA for the CDR3 is TGTGCCAGCAGCAGCCGGGACAGGGCGGAGACCCAGTACTTC. It specifies CASSSRDRAETQYF.

This clone was seen a few times. The genes are TRBV28 and TRBJ1-2, with 8 bases that match TRBD1. Germline V gives CDR1 MDHEN, CDR2 SYDVKM. With V trimmed by 5 bases and J by 5 bases, 7 bases remained unmatched. This CDR3 region has 14 residues. The CDR3 here is CASSPQGQAYGYTF. CDR3 nucleotide sequence: TGTGCCAGCAGTCCTCAGGGACAGGCTTATGGCTACACCTTC.

The chain uses TRBV6-5 and TRBJ2-5; TRBD1 matches 8 bases. Germline V lookup: CDR1 MNHEY, CDR2 SVGAGI. The CDR3 runs 13 residues. The junction had 6 bases not matched to a gene; V was cut back by 6 bases and J by 6 bases. CDR3: CASRRGQGKTQYF. Here the CDR3 DNA reads TGTGCCAGCAGGCGCGGACAGGGAAAGACCCAGTACTTC.

The sample holds a few counts of this clone. The chain recombines TRBV19 with TRBJ1-2; the match to TRBD1 covers 9 bases. CDR3 length: 15 amino acids. Germline CDR1 LNHDA, CDR2 SQIVND (reference sequence). V was pared by 5 bases and J by 5 bases, with 9 bases of the junction left unmatched. CDR3 protein: CASSRTGVTSYGYTF. DNA for the CDR3: TGTGCCAGTAGTCGGACAGGGGTAACGAGTTATGGCTACACCTTC.

This chain joins TRBV6-1 and TRBJ2-3; 8 bases map to TRBD1. Germline V gene lookup returns CDR1 MNHNS and CDR2 SASEGT. V shed 4 bases, J shed 6 bases, and the junction held 6 bases outside the gene matches. CDR3 length: 14 residues. The DNA for the CDR3 is TGTGCCAGCAGTGGCGTTTGGACAGGGGATACGCAGTATTTT. Translating it yields CASSGVWTGDTQYF.

V is TRBV14 and J is TRBJ2-7; D is undetermined. The germline gives CDR1 SGHDN, CDR2 FVKESK. Trimming took 5 bases from V and 2 from J, leaving 4 bases between them. This CDR3 contains 11 residues. CDR3 DNA sequence: TGTGCCAGCAGCGGGGCCTACGAGCAGTACTTC. This translates into CASSGAYEQYF.

The chain uses TRBV7-9 and TRBJ1-1, with TRBD1 as a possible D gene (5 bases). The CDR3 covers 13 residues. V was clipped by 5 bases and J by 1 base, with 8 bases between them. CDR1 is SEHNR, CDR2 FQNEAQ, per germline (reference sequence). The CDR3 DNA reads as TGTGCCAGCAGCATAGGGACGAACACTGAAGCTTTCTTT. Amino acid sequence: CASSIGTNTEAFF.

The gene calls are TRBV27 and TRBJ1-2, with a weak D call TRBD1 (6 bases). Germline values: CDR1 MNHEY, CDR2 SMNVEV (reference sequence). This CDR3 contains 17 residues. The V end was cut by 5 bases, the J end by 2 bases, with 21 bases between. The CDR3 bases are TGTGCCAGCAGTCCCCTCGGACTTGGACAGTTCAACTATGGCTACACCTTC. This encodes CASSPLGLGQFNYGYTF.

This clone appeared a few times. The chain recombines TRBV19 with TRBJ2-2; 8 bases fit TRBD1. Germline V gene lookup returns CDR1 LNHDA and CDR2 SQIVND (reference sequence). The ends lost 10 bases at V and 6 bases at J; junction bases unmatched: 13. This CDR3 has 15 residues. The CDR3, as DNA: TGTGCCACCCTCCCTCCGACAGGGGCGGCCGGGGAGCTGTTTTTT. Amino acids: CATLPPTGAAGELFF.

The chain recombines TRBV6-5 with TRBJ1-2; D not resolved. Germline values: CDR1 MNHEY, CDR2 SVGAGI. V was shortened by 6 bases and J by 9 bases, with 11 bases between the two germline ends. The length of the CDR3 is 11 residues. CDR3 DNA sequence: TGTGCCAGCAGCCCTTCGAGCAGCTACACCTTC. Translation: CASSPSSSYTF.

This chain uses TRBV5-1 with TRBJ2-5, with 7 bases fitting TRBD2. The CDR3 runs 14 residues. Trimming took 1 base from V and 4 from J; bases not matched to a gene: 4. Germline-derived CDR1 and CDR2 are SGHRS and YFSETQ. CDR3 in DNA: TGCGCCAGCAGCTTGTGGGGGGAGGGAGAGACCCAGTACTTC. Its translation: CASSLWGEGETQYF.

The chain has TRBV6-6 and TRBJ1-5; D is perhaps TRBD1 (6 bases). The CDR3 runs 13 residues. The V and J ends lost 8 bases and 5 bases respectively, with 13 bases between them. Looked up from germline, CDR1 is MNHNY and CDR2 is SVGAGI (reference sequence). Here the CDR3 reads CASGGQSHQPQHF. DNA of the CDR3: TGTGCCAGCGGAGGACAGTCACATCAGCCCCAGCATTTT.

V usage is TRBV25-1 and J usage is TRBJ2-7; 7 bases are a match to TRBD1. Germline trimming cut 8 bases from V and 4 bases from J; bases unmatched to any gene: 11. This CDR3 region has 14 residues. Germline V gene lookup returns CDR1 MGHDK and CDR2 SYGVNS. CDR3 region: CASEGADKGYEQYF. The CDR3 coding sequence is TGTGCCAGCGAGGGGGCGGACAAGGGTTACGAGCAGTACTTC.

This clone was counted between two and nine times. The chain uses TRBV11-2 and TRBJ1-3; the D is unclear. The germline gives CDR1 SGHAT, CDR2 FQNNGV. Trimming left V 1 base short and J 0 bases short, with 13 bases between. The CDR3 has 17 residues. CDR3 amino acids: CASSLGPQAHSGNTIYF. The CDR3 DNA follows: TGTGCCAGCAGCTTAGGTCCCCAGGCCCACTCTGGAAACACCATATATTTT.

This chain links TRBV5-4 with TRBJ1-5; 10 bases match TRBD1. Germline assignment: CDR1 SGHNT and CDR2 YYREEE (reference sequence). V shed 4 bases and J 5 bases; nucleotides not matched to a gene: 6. The CDR3 covers 15 residues. For the CDR3, the DNA is TGTGCCAGCAGCCTGGGGGGGACAGGGGATCAGCCCCAGCATTTT. It encodes CASSLGGTGDQPQHF.

This clone has only one observation. The chain employs TRBV7-2 and TRBJ1-1, with 11 bases lining up with TRBD1. The CDR3 covers 15 residues. V gave up 2 bases and J gave up 11 bases; unmatched junction bases: 10. Germline CDR1 reads SGHTA; CDR2 reads FQGNSA. The CDR3 reads CASSLSSGQGASAFF. CDR3 nucleotide sequence: TGTGCCAGCAGCTTATCGTCTGGACAGGGGGCCTCGGCTTTCTTT.

The chain carries TRBV2 and TRBJ2-7, with D perhaps being TRBD1 or TRBD2 (6 bases each). CDR1 SNHLY and CDR2 FYNNEI come from the germline V gene. Trimming shortened V by 2 bases and J by 2 bases, and 10 bases separated the two germline ends. CDR3 length equals 14 residues. The CDR3 loop is CASSENGGPYEQYF. The CDR3 bases are TGTGCCAGCAGTGAAAACGGGGGCCCCTACGAGCAGTACTTC.

The rearrangement links TRBV5-6 to TRBJ1-2; 10 nucleotides line up with TRBD1. The CDR3 runs to 14 residues. From germline, CDR1 is SGHDT and CDR2 YYEEEE. Losses at the gene ends were 4 bases for V and 6 bases for J; bases not matched to a gene: 6. The DNA of the CDR3 is TGTGCCAGCAGCCTAAGGACAGGGGGAGATGGCTACACCTTC. It translates to CASSLRTGGDGYTF.

This clone appeared a few times. V usage is TRBV4-3 and J usage is TRBJ2-1, with 8 bases aligning to TRBD2. Germline CDR1 is LGHNA and CDR2 is YSLEER. This CDR3 is 16 amino acids long. The V and J ends lost 4 bases and 4 bases, in that order; junction bases with no gene match: 9. The CDR3 bases are TGCGCCAGCAGCCCTGGGTTGGTAGCGGGGTACAATGAGCAGTTCTTC. It encodes CASSPGLVAGYNEQFF.

This chain links TRBV5-8 with TRBJ2-4; 7 bases are a match to TRBD2. Germline V lookup: CDR1 SGHTS, CDR2 YDEGEE. The junction had 10 bases not matched to a gene; V was cut back by 7 bases and J by 0 bases. This CDR3 contains 16 residues. CDR3 DNA: TGTGCCAGCGCCCCGGGAGGAGCTTTAGCCAAAAACATTCAGTACTTC. This encodes CASAPGGALAKNIQYF.

The CDR3 loop is CASSPPVRQPYGYTF. The CDR3 nucleotides read TGTGCCAGCTCACCACCGGTCCGGCAGCCCTATGGCTACACCTTC. The rearrangement joins TRBV18 to TRBJ1-2; the D is unclear. The germline CDR1 and CDR2 sequences are KGHSH and LQKENI. The V end was cut by 0 bases, the J end by 4 bases, with 12 bases between. This CDR3 has 15 amino acids.

The V gene is TRBV6-1, the J gene TRBJ1-1, with 7 bases fitting TRBD1. V was pared by 5 bases and J by 1 base, with 4 bases of the junction left unmatched. Germline CDR1 reads MNHNS; CDR2 reads SASEGT. The CDR3 is 14 residues long. CDR3 in amino acids: CASSTRQGNTEAFF. The CDR3 nucleotides are TGTGCCAGCAGTACCCGACAGGGGAACACTGAAGCTTTCTTT.

This clone appeared a few times. The CDR3 nucleotides are TGTGCCAGCAGTTTCTACGATCAGCCCCAGCATTTT. Its translation is CASSFYDQPQHF. The genes are TRBV28 and TRBJ1-5; D remains ambiguous. This CDR3 comprises 12 residues. In germline, CDR1 is MDHEN, CDR2 SYDVKM. Trimming shortened V by 3 bases and J by 5 bases, and 5 bases separated the two germline ends.

The chain couples TRBV6-6 to TRBJ2-7, with 10 bases aligning to TRBD1. CDR3 length: 15 residues. The V segment lost 0 bases and the J segment 5 bases; nucleotides outside the gene matches: 4. Germline-derived CDR1 and CDR2 are MNHNY and SVGAGI (reference sequence). The CDR3 DNA is TGTGCCAGCAGTTACTCCGAGACAGGGGGCAACGAGCAGTACTTC. This translates into CASSYSETGGNEQYF.